Shown below are 32 T cell receptor beta chains from a single sample sequenced in a study of early T cells in non-severe SARS-CoV-2 infection. One entry per CDR3 protein, called by TCRdb with MiXCR from the 5' RACE reads. Of tens of thousands of distinct CDR3 sequences listed, 4.8% are singletons. The sample was whole blood. The origin of the receptors is an adult who was a healthcare worker with PCR-confirmed SARS-CoV-2 infection or an uninfected control (not recorded which).

This chain uses TRBV18 with TRBJ2-7; 11 nucleotides line up with TRBD2. Per germline, CDR1 KGHSH and CDR2 LQKENI. The trim removed 3 bases at V and 0 bases at J, leaving 4 bases unmatched. The CDR3 extends over 16 amino acids. As DNA, the CDR3 is TGTGCCAGCTCACCGCCGGGACTAGCGGTCTCCTACGAGCAGTACTTC. It is translated as CASSPPGLAVSYEQYF.

This clonotype showed up many times. The chain has TRBV7-8 and TRBJ2-3; TRBD2 might be the D (6 bases). CDR3 size: 17 residues. The germline V and J ends were trimmed by 4 bases and 2 bases, with 19 bases remaining between them. Looked up from germline, CDR1 is SGHVS and CDR2 is FQNEAQ. CDR3 amino acids: CASSWPSSGSHTDTQYF. Written as DNA, the CDR3 is TGTGCCAGCAGCTGGCCCTCCAGCGGGTCCCACACAGATACGCAGTATTTT.

V and J are TRBV27 and TRBJ2-3, with 13 bases identical to TRBD2. The CDR3 runs to 17 residues. V dropped 7 bases and J dropped 1; count of bases not matched to a gene: 8. CDR1 and CDR2 from the germline V gene are MNHEY and SMNVEV (reference sequence). CDR3 protein: CASTTPGLAGGTDTQYF. Written as DNA, the CDR3 is TGTGCCAGCACCACTCCCGGACTAGCGGGGGGCACAGATACGCAGTATTTT.

Ten or more counts support this clonotype. The chain recombines TRBV28 with TRBJ2-7; either TRBD1 or TRBD2 may fit D (6 bases each). The CDR3 sequence is 15 residues long. Germline V gene lookup returns CDR1 MDHEN and CDR2 SYDVKM. V dropped 5 bases and J dropped 0 bases, with 14 bases sitting between them. CDR3 residues: CASSPGGGSSYEQYF. The CDR3 nucleotides are TGTGCCAGCAGTCCCGGGGGCGGAAGCTCCTACGAGCAGTACTTC.

The rearrangement joins TRBV9 to TRBJ2-3; 7 nucleotides align to TRBD1. The CDR3 loop spans 15 amino acids. V lost 4 bases and J lost 0; bases outside the gene matches: 5. Germline V CDR1 and CDR2: SGDLS, YYNGEE. Here the CDR3 reads CASSPRTGSTDTQYF. The CDR3 DNA reads as TGTGCCAGCAGCCCAAGGACAGGCAGCACAGATACGCAGTATTTT.

This clonotype has a count of ten or more. V usage is TRBV19 and J usage is TRBJ1-5, with 8 bases that match TRBD1. The trim removed 3 bases at V and 5 bases at J, leaving 9 bases unmatched. In germline, CDR1 is LNHDA, CDR2 SQIVND (reference sequence). The CDR3 runs to 16 residues. CDR3 in DNA: TGTGCCAGTAGTATCCCGGACAGGGCGGGGTATCAGCCCCAGCATTTT. Amino acids: CASSIPDRAGYQPQHF.

Many counts were recorded for this clonotype. The rearrangement joins TRBV2 to TRBJ1-1; unclear D gene. The CDR3 has 14 amino acids. With 5 bases removed from V and 1 base from J, the gap between germline ends came to 11 bases. Germline CDR1 SNHLY, CDR2 FYNNEI. The chain's CDR3 is CASSLLTENTEAFF. In DNA form, the CDR3 reads TGTGCCAGCAGTTTGTTGACCGAGAACACTGAAGCTTTCTTT.

J is TRBJ1-5 and V is TRBV5-1; D might be TRBD1 (5 bases). V dropped 0 bases and J dropped 0 bases, with 10 bases sitting between them. The CDR3 spans 16 residues. Germline CDR1 is SGHRS and CDR2 is YFSETQ. The DNA of the CDR3 is TGCGCCAGCAGCTTGGGCGAAGGGGATAGCAATCAGCCCCAGCATTTT. Amino acid sequence: CASSLGEGDSNQPQHF.

The chain has TRBV9 and TRBJ1-1, with 8 bases identical to TRBD1. The CDR3 consists of 14 residues. V shed 0 bases, J shed 5 bases, and the junction held 3 bases outside the gene matches. CDR1 is SGDLS and CDR2 is YYNGEE in the germline V gene. CDR3 amino acids: CASSVAQGVTEAFF. The CDR3 bases are TGTGCCAGCAGCGTAGCACAGGGGGTTACTGAAGCTTTCTTT.

This clonotype was recorded many times. The chain carries TRBV13 and TRBJ1-3; D is undetermined. V was clipped by 5 bases and J by 0 bases, with 11 bases between them. The germline V gene encodes CDR1 PRHDT and CDR2 FYEKMQ (reference sequence). The length of the CDR3 is 15 residues. CDR3 protein: CASSPAGSSGNTIYF. The CDR3 DNA sequence: TGTGCCAGCAGCCCCGCCGGGAGCTCTGGAAACACCATATATTTT.

This clonotype appeared many times. V gene TRBV20-1 combines with J gene TRBJ2-1; D gene ambiguous. The CDR3 runs 14 residues. Trimming cost V 5 bases and J 3 bases, with 14 bases left between them. Germline CDR1 reads DFQATT; CDR2 reads SNEGSKA (reference sequence). The CDR3 DNA is TGCAGTGCTCCCGTTTTAAGTAGCTACAATGAGCAGTTCTTC. Its protein is CSAPVLSSYNEQFF.

At least ten counts were recorded for this clonotype. The gene calls are TRBV4-2 and TRBJ1-1; unclear D gene. CDR3 size: 14 residues. CDR1 LGHNA and CDR2 YNFKEQ come from the germline V gene. V shed 3 bases and J shed 0 bases, with 8 bases lying between them. For the CDR3, the DNA is TGTGCCAGCAGCCAGGATAGGATGAACACTGAAGCTTTCTTT. Amino acid sequence: CASSQDRMNTEAFF.

This clonotype was counted at least ten times. The chain recombines TRBV7-9 with TRBJ2-3; D gene uncertain. Germline CDR1 and CDR2: SEHNR and FQNEAQ (reference sequence). The CDR3 is made up of 13 amino acids. With 6 bases removed from V and 4 bases from J, the gap between germline ends came to 11 bases. This CDR3 is CASRDTSADTQYF. The CDR3 DNA is TGTGCCAGCAGAGACACGTCGGCAGATACGCAGTATTTT.

There are many counts of this clonotype. The chain joins TRBV18 to TRBJ2-7, with 7 bases that match TRBD1. The junction had 4 bases not matched to a gene; V was cut back by 2 bases and J by 3 bases. The CDR3 has 14 residues. Germline lookup yields CDR1 KGHSH and CDR2 LQKENI. Here the CDR3 DNA reads TGTGCCAGCTCACCAGTTGGACAGGACTACGAGCAGTACTTC. It codes for CASSPVGQDYEQYF. The whole variable domain, remainder taken from reference TRBV18 and TRBJ2-7, is NAGVMQNPRHLVRRRGQEARLRCSPMKGHSHVYWYRQLPEEGLKFMVYLQKENIIDESGMPKERFSAEFPKEGPSILRIQQVVRGDSAAYFCASSPVGQDYEQYFGPGTRLTVT.

This clonotype has a count of ten or more. In DNA, the CDR3 is TGCGCCAGCAGCTTGGGGACGGGTATCTCTGGAAACACCATATATTTT. Its protein is CASSLGTGISGNTIYF. The rearrangement joins TRBV5-1 to TRBJ1-3; D is undetermined. The CDR3 extends over 16 amino acids. Germline-derived CDR1 and CDR2 are SGHRS and YFSETQ. V dropped 0 bases and J dropped 0 bases, with 10 bases sitting between them.

The table lists this clonotype with many counts. The V and J genes are TRBV7-9 and TRBJ2-1; perhaps TRBD2 as D (5 bases). The V and J ends lost 0 bases and 6 bases respectively, with 9 bases between them. Germline V lookup: CDR1 SEHNR, CDR2 FQNEAQ (reference sequence). The CDR3 covers 14 residues. The CDR3 is CASSLAQRSNEQFF. The DNA for the CDR3 is TGTGCCAGCAGCTTAGCGCAGCGGAGCAATGAGCAGTTCTTC.

The chain uses TRBV5-1 and TRBJ1-1; a weak D match, TRBD1 (5 bases). Germline V gives CDR1 SGHRS, CDR2 YFSETQ. CDR3 length equals 14 residues. Trimming pared 5 bases from V and 8 bases from J, leaving 19 bases between. The CDR3 sequence is CASRQLTEGTEAFF. CDR3 nucleotides: TGCGCCAGCAGGCAGCTGACAGAGGGCACCGAAGCTTTCTTT.

In its sample, this clonotype was seen a few times. This rearrangement joins TRBV29-1 to TRBJ2-7, with D possibly being TRBD2 (5 bases). Per germline, CDR1 SQVTM and CDR2 ANQGSEA. With 6 bases removed from V and 7 bases from J, the gap between germline ends came to 13 bases. This CDR3 is 11 amino acids long. The CDR3 sequence: CSVELAYEQYF. CDR3 sequence (DNA): TGCAGCGTGGAGTTAGCGTATGAGCAGTACTTC.

The rearrangement joins TRBV9 to TRBJ2-1; 11 bases are a match to TRBD2. The CDR3 runs to 17 residues. Germline V CDR1 and CDR2: SGDLS, YYNGEE. V lost 4 bases and J lost 4; bases outside the gene matches: 10. The CDR3 loop is CASSYHGTSGQYNEQFF. Here the CDR3 DNA reads TGTGCCAGCAGCTACCATGGGACTAGCGGTCAGTACAATGAGCAGTTCTTC.

The V and J genes are TRBV11-2 and TRBJ2-2; D may match TRBD1 or TRBD2 (5 bases each). From germline, CDR1 is SGHAT and CDR2 FQNNGV. CDR3 length: 13 residues. Trimming left V 3 bases short and J 6 bases short, with 8 bases between. The CDR3 DNA sequence: TGTGCCAGCAGCTTGGGACCCCCCGGGGAGCTGTTTTTT. It encodes CASSLGPPGELFF.

The chain couples TRBV29-1 to TRBJ2-2; no clear D gene. Trimming took off 7 bases at V and 1 base at J, with 10 bases between the two ends. This CDR3 contains 13 residues. Germline CDR1 is SQVTM and CDR2 is ANQGSEA. The CDR3 DNA reads TGCAGCGCCCAACATCGGAACACCGGGGAGCTGTTTTTT. Its protein is CSAQHRNTGELFF.

The sample holds many counts of this clonotype. This chain joins TRBV4-1 and TRBJ1-5, with no clear D. V shed 1 base and J shed 0 bases, with 13 bases lying between them. Germline V CDR1 and CDR2: MGHRA, YSYEKL. CDR3 length equals 17 residues. CDR3 sequence: CASSQVDMGFSNQPQHF. DNA for the CDR3: TGCGCCAGCAGCCAAGTAGACATGGGGTTTAGCAATCAGCCCCAGCATTTT.

This clonotype was counted a few times. The chain is built from TRBV19 and TRBJ2-7; D may match TRBD1 or TRBD2 (5 bases each). V shed 5 bases and J shed 4 bases, with 12 bases lying between them. The CDR3 is 13 residues long. The V gene's germline CDR1 is LNHDA and CDR2 SQIVND (reference sequence). DNA of the CDR3: TGTGCCAGTAGTCCTGGGACCGCGTACGAGCAGTACTTC. Residues: CASSPGTAYEQYF.

V gene TRBV29-1 combines with J gene TRBJ2-1, with 12 bases matching TRBD2. CDR1 is SQVTM, CDR2 ANQGSEA, per germline. V lost 4 bases, J lost 4 bases, and 2 bases stayed unmatched. The CDR3 sequence is 14 residues long. This CDR3 reads CSVAGTSGYNEQFF. The CDR3 DNA follows: TGCAGCGTTGCCGGGACTAGCGGGTACAATGAGCAGTTCTTC.

This clonotype was seen a handful of times. The chain has TRBV6-6 and TRBJ1-5, with D possibly matching TRBD1 (5 bases). CDR3 size: 13 residues. Trimming removed 6 bases from V and 3 bases from J, with 9 bases in between. Germline loops: CDR1 MNHNY, CDR2 SVGAGI (reference sequence). For the CDR3, the DNA is TGTGCCAGCAGCGGGACGATCAATCAGCCCCAGCATTTT. As protein: CASSGTINQPQHF.

Many counts were recorded for this clonotype. The chain couples TRBV5-1 to TRBJ2-7, with 13 bases that match TRBD2. CDR1 and CDR2 (germline): SGHRS, YFSETQ. The CDR3 has 20 amino acids. The J segment lost 4 bases and the V segment lost 0 bases, leaving 16 bases of the junction unmatched. CDR3 nucleotides: TGCGCCAGCAGCTTGGCCCCGGGACAGACGGGACTAGCGGGAAATTACGAGCAGTACTTC. Encoded protein: CASSLAPGQTGLAGNYEQYF.

In its sample, this clonotype was seen many times. The V gene is TRBV28, the J gene TRBJ2-7, with TRBD1 identical over 9 bases. The V segment lost 5 bases and the J segment 1 base; nucleotides outside the gene matches: 3. The CDR3 spans 14 residues. Per the germline V gene, CDR1 is MDHEN and CDR2 is SYDVKM. The CDR3 region has the DNA TGTGCCAGCAGTAGGGGACAGGGATCCTACGAGCAGTACTTC. This encodes CASSRGQGSYEQYF. The full variable domain, completed using reference TRBV28 and TRBJ2-7, is DVKVTQSSRYLVKRTGEKVFLECVQDMDHENMFWYRQDPGLGLRLIYFSYDVKMKEKGDIPEGYSVSREKKERFSLILESASTNQTSMYLCASSRGQGSYEQYFGPGTRLTVT.

The sample holds many counts of this clonotype. The chain employs TRBV6-6 and TRBJ1-1; maybe TRBD1 (5 bases). Between the trimmed V and J ends, which lost 0 bases and 1 base, there was a span of 12 bases. Germline CDR1 and CDR2: MNHNY and SVGAGI (reference sequence). The CDR3 spans 16 residues. CDR3 DNA: TGTGCCAGCAGTTACTCGGCAGGTACAGGGAACACTGAAGCTTTCTTT. This gives the protein CASSYSAGTGNTEAFF.

Judged by abundance, this clonotype is medium-sized. The rearrangement links TRBV29-1 to TRBJ2-2, with TRBD1 matching over 9 bases. V lost 3 bases and J lost 0; bases outside the gene matches: 5. Germline loops: CDR1 SQVTM, CDR2 ANQGSEA. This CDR3 spans 16 amino acids. The CDR3 sequence is CSVDPDRGSNTGELFF. The CDR3 nucleotides read TGCAGCGTTGACCCTGACAGGGGGTCGAACACCGGGGAGCTGTTTTTT.

This rearrangement joins TRBV7-3 to TRBJ2-2; D is unclear. CDR3 size: 14 residues. The V end lost 2 bases, the J end lost 5 bases, and 9 bases lay between the germline ends. Looked up from germline, CDR1 is SGHTA and CDR2 is FQGTGA. Here the CDR3 DNA reads TGTGCCAGCAGCTTAGCTTCGCAAACCGGGGAGCTGTTTTTT. Protein: CASSLASQTGELFF. Full variable domain (outside the CDR3, taken from reference TRBV7-3 and TRBJ2-2): GAGVSQTPSNKVTEKGKYVELRCDPISGHTALYWYRQSLGQGPEFLIYFQGTGAADDSGLPNDRFFAVRPEGSVSTLKIQRTERGDSAVYLCASSLASQTGELFFGEGSRLTVL.

At least ten counts were recorded for this clonotype. The chain carries TRBV6-5 and TRBJ2-7; 8 nucleotides match TRBD2. Trimming cost V 5 bases and J 4 bases; bases outside gene matches: 10. The CDR3 consists of 15 residues. Germline V gene data show CDR1 as MNHEY and CDR2 as SVGAGI. DNA for the CDR3: TGTGCCAGCAGTATAAATTCCGGGGGGGCGTACGAGCAGTACTTC. This translates into CASSINSGGAYEQYF.

This clonotype was detected ten times or more. The rearrangement links TRBV5-5 to TRBJ2-3; no clear D. This CDR3 is 13 amino acids long. Trimming took off 4 bases at V and 9 bases at J, with 15 bases between the two ends. Looked up from germline, CDR1 is SGHKS and CDR2 is YYEKEE (reference sequence). The DNA of the CDR3 is TGTGCCAGCAGCCCAGACCACTCTGGGACGCAGTATTTT. This codes for CASSPDHSGTQYF.